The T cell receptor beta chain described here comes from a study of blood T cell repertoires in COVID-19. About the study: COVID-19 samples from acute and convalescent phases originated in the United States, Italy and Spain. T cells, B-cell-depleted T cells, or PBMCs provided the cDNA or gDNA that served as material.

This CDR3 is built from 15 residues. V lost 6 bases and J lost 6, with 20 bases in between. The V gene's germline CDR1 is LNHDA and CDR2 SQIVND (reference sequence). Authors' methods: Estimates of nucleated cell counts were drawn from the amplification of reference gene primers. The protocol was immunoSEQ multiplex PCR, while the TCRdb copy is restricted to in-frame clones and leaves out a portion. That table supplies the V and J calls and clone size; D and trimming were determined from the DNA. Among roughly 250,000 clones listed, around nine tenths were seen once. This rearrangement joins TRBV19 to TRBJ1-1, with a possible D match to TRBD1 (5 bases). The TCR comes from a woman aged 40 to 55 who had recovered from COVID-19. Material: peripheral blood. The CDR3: CASRTLTGIRAEAFF. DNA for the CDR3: TGTGCCAGTAGGACCCTGACCGGAATCAGGGCTGAAGCTTTCTTT.